This TCR beta chain stems from a study of CD8 T cells in ankylosing spondylitis. Study observations and caveats: Blood from ankylosing spondylitis patients appeared to carry a characteristic roughly 8-variant TCR beta motif. Disease-linked clones reportedly concentrated significantly in matched ankylosing spondylitis synovial fluid. Reports of some motif variants in reactive arthritis synovial fluid and blood predate this one.

Using quantitative 5'-RACE with molecular barcodes, the authors made TCR beta libraries. MiXCR, run by TCRdb on the 5' RACE reads, gives a single entry per CDR3 protein. This repertoire shows some 120,000 distinct CDR3 sequences, approximately 13% found once; its top ten account for approximately 3.1%. This clonotype has ten or more counts. Its target is not known. Specimen: blood, either unsorted or a sorted T cell fraction (not recorded which). This clonotype was obtained from a female donor with ankylosing spondylitis or in good health (not recorded which).

The CDR3 sequence: CASSPPGTGGNYEQYF. For the CDR3, the DNA is TGTGCCAGCAGCCCTCCAGGAACCGGGGGGAACTACGAGCAGTACTTC. The rearrangement uses TRBV6-1 and TRBJ2-7; 7 positions agree with TRBD2. The CDR3 spans 16 residues. The V gene's germline CDR1 is MNHNS and CDR2 SASEGT. With V trimmed by 6 bases and J by 3 bases, 14 bases remained unmatched.